Listed here are 32 T cell receptor beta chains from one sample, sequenced in a study of blood T cells in healthy people across ages. With a J-beta primer mix and a sample-barcoded 5' primer, a second PCR ran about 7 to 12 cycles. TCRdb re-called the 5' RACE reads with MiXCR, one entry per CDR3 protein. Of about 1.4 million distinct CDR3 sequences listed, around 59% are singletons. Material for sequencing was blood. Receptor source: a man younger than 35 in good health.

This clonotype was recorded once. The chain employs TRBV10-2 and TRBJ1-2, with D uncertain. The ends were cut back, 6 bases at V and 2 bases at J, with 10 bases in the middle. The CDR3 totals 13 residues. Germline-derived CDR1 and CDR2 are WSHSY and SAAADI. The CDR3 nucleotides read TGCGCCAGCAGCGAGGAAACAAACTATGGCTACACCTTC. This sequence encodes CASSEETNYGYTF.

The V and J genes are TRBV20-1 and TRBJ2-5; D is ambiguous. The DNA end is a closer match to TRBJ2-7, so the J assignment may be wrong. There are 13 residues in the CDR3. In germline, CDR1 is DFQATT, CDR2 SNEGSKA (reference sequence). The CDR3 reads CSAGNVRAYEQYF. The CDR3 DNA reads TGCAGTGCTGGGAATGTGAGAGCCTACGAGCAGTACTTC.

V is TRBV4-2 and J is TRBJ2-3; D may be TRBD2 (5 bases). The CDR3 consists of 13 residues. With 0 bases removed from V and 10 bases from J, the gap between germline ends came to 11 bases. Germline V gene lookup returns CDR1 LGHNA and CDR2 YNFKEQ. CDR3 region: CASSQDLGASQYF. The CDR3 DNA is TGTGCCAGCAGCCAAGATCTGGGAGCTTCGCAGTATTTT.

This clonotype was recorded once. The V gene is TRBV6-2 or TRBV6-3, the J gene TRBJ2-1; TRBD2 matches 8 bases. Germline loops: CDR1 MNHEY, CDR2 SVGEGT. The length of the CDR3 is 14 residues. The V gene end was trimmed by 5 bases and the J gene end by 2 bases; junction bases not matched to a gene: 2. CDR3 loop: CASSKLAAYNEQFF. CDR3 nucleotide sequence: TGTGCCAGCAGTAAACTAGCGGCCTACAATGAGCAGTTCTTC.

CDR3 DNA: TGCGCCAGCACCCCTGACAGGTTGAAACAAAACAATGAGCAGTTCTTC. It yields the protein CASTPDRLKQNNEQFF. The genes are TRBV5-1 and TRBJ2-1; tentatively, D is TRBD1 (6 bases). CDR1 and CDR2 from the germline V gene are SGHRS and YFSETQ. Trimming stripped 6 bases from V and 5 bases from J, with 21 bases between. This CDR3 has 16 amino acids.

This clonotype was observed a handful of times. V usage is TRBV12-3 or TRBV12-4 and J usage is TRBJ1-2; D remains ambiguous. The CDR3 totals 15 residues. Trimming pared 7 bases from V and 4 bases from J, leaving 19 bases between. The CDR3 nucleotides are TGTGCCAGCACCTCTTCGGGTCACGGTTTCTATGGCTACACCTTC. It is translated as CASTSSGHGFYGYTF.

In this sample, this clonotype turned up a few times. The chain joins TRBV18 to TRBJ2-3; TRBD1 might be the D (5 bases). This CDR3 is 17 amino acids long. Germline-derived CDR1 and CDR2 are KGHSH and LQKENI. V lost 3 bases to trimming and J lost 3 bases, with 19 bases between them. This CDR3 reads CASSPLPQGRMTDTQYF. DNA for the CDR3: TGTGCCAGCTCACCCCTTCCTCAGGGAAGGATGACAGATACGCAGTATTTT.

Worth noting for this clonotype: Compared with germline, one end of the junction differs, possibly owing to a read error. The J gene is TRBJ1-2, the V gene TRBV18, with TRBD1 matching over 8 bases. This CDR3 has 14 amino acids. From germline, CDR1 is KGHSH and CDR2 LQKENI. The CDR3 spells CANSPQGQAGGYTF. The CDR3 DNA is TGTGCCAACTCACCACAGGGACAGGCGGGCGGCTACACCTTC.

The chain is built from TRBV7-2 and TRBJ2-1, with D tentatively TRBD2 (5 bases). Trimming removed 3 bases from V and 11 bases from J, with 11 bases in between. The CDR3 is made up of 12 amino acids. The V gene's germline CDR1 is SGHTA and CDR2 FQGNSA. Written as DNA, the CDR3 is TGTGCCAGCAGCTTCGAGGGTGAGAAGCAGTTCTTC. Translated, it gives CASSFEGEKQFF.

The rearrangement joins TRBV6-5 to TRBJ2-7; TRBD1 might be the D (5 bases). The J call may be wrong; the DNA end is better matched by TRBJ2-5. This CDR3 has 12 amino acids. Per germline, CDR1 MNHEY and CDR2 SVGAGI. The CDR3 protein is CASSNQGETQYF. The CDR3 nucleotides are TGTGCCAGCAGCAACCAGGGAGAGACCCAGTACTTC.

V gene TRBV4-2 combines with J gene TRBJ2-1, with D perhaps being TRBD1 or TRBD2 (6 bases each). V lost 3 bases and J lost 2, with 14 bases in between. Germline V CDR1 and CDR2: LGHNA, YNFKEQ. CDR3 size: 16 residues. For the CDR3, the DNA is TGTGCCAGCAGCCATACGGGACGGGGGCCCTACAATGAGCAGTTCTTC. Translated, it gives CASSHTGRGPYNEQFF.

This clonotype was seen a handful of times. The chain couples TRBV29-1 to TRBJ2-7; possible D gene TRBD2, 5 bases. CDR1 SQVTM and CDR2 ANQGSEA come from the germline V gene. V was pared by 4 bases and J by 1 base, with 11 bases between. The CDR3 totals 13 residues. The CDR3 is CSVVISGSYEQYF. Written as DNA, the CDR3 is TGCAGCGTTGTTATCAGCGGATCCTACGAGCAGTACTTC.

The sample holds a few counts of this clonotype. This rearrangement joins TRBV4-3 to TRBJ2-1; TRBD2 is a possible D gene (5 bases). Germline CDR1 is LGHNA and CDR2 is YSLEER. This CDR3 is 16 amino acids long. The V end was cut by 1 base, the J end by 9 bases, with 19 bases between. The CDR3 region has the DNA TGCGCCAGCAGCCAAGGCGTTAGCTCTACCCGGGGTGAGCAGTTCTTC. It translates to CASSQGVSSTRGEQFF.

This clonotype appeared a single time. The chain combines TRBV6-1 with TRBJ1-6, with D uncertain. The CDR3 has 12 residues. Germline values: CDR1 MNHNS, CDR2 SASEGT. V was shortened by 4 bases and J by 9 bases, with 7 bases between the two germline ends. The CDR3 sequence: CASSAWLSPLHF. DNA of the CDR3: TGTGCCAGCAGTGCTTGGCTTTCACCCCTCCACTTT.

The genes are TRBV7-2 and TRBJ2-4, with TRBD2 matching 7 bases. The J call may be incorrect, as the DNA end agrees better with TRBJ2-7. Per germline, CDR1 SGHTA and CDR2 FQGNSA. The CDR3 is 16 amino acids. This chain's CDR3 is CASSLIPQGGTYEQYF. The CDR3, as DNA: TGTGCCAGCAGCCTAATCCCCCAGGGAGGGACCTACGAGCAGTACTTC.

V is TRBV10-3 and J is TRBJ2-7; 9 positions match TRBD2. J was trimmed by 5 bases and V by 10 bases; bases with no gene match: 15. Germline CDR1 and CDR2: ENHRY and SYGVKD. The CDR3 length is 15 residues. The CDR3, as DNA: TGTGCCACCACTGACCCGGGACTAGCCATCCACGAGCAGTACTTC. Amino acid sequence: CATTDPGLAIHEQYF.

This clonotype was seen only a few times. The chain is built from TRBV27 and TRBJ1-1; 9 bases are a match to TRBD1. This CDR3 contains 15 residues. V was clipped by 2 bases and J by 4 bases; unmatched bases: 5. Germline-derived CDR1 and CDR2 are MNHEY and SMNVEV (reference sequence). CDR3 region: CASSLGTGRGTEAFF. The CDR3 DNA follows: TGTGCCAGCAGTTTAGGGACAGGGAGGGGCACTGAAGCTTTCTTT.

This clonotype was counted only a few times. The V call is TRBV29-1, the J call TRBJ2-1, with D maybe TRBD2 (6 bases). In germline, CDR1 is SQVTM, CDR2 ANQGSEA. Between the trimmed V and J ends, which lost 8 bases and 4 bases, there was a span of 18 bases. CDR3 length: 14 residues. In DNA form, the CDR3 reads TGCAGCTCAAGCGGGTCTCGGGTTTACAATGAGCAGTTCTTC. This translates into CSSSGSRVYNEQFF.

CDR3 nucleotide sequence: TGTGCCAGCAGCGCCCAGGGTGTCGATGGTATTCCCCAGCATTTT. The encoded protein is CASSAQGVDGIPQHF. The rearrangement links TRBV5-6 to TRBJ1-5; perhaps TRBD1 as D (5 bases). Trimming stripped 4 bases from V and 10 bases from J, with 21 bases between. Germline CDR1 is SGHDT and CDR2 is YYEEEE. This CDR3 has 15 residues.

The V call is TRBV4-1, the J call TRBJ1-2; 7 bases map to TRBD1. V trimming: 4 bases; J trimming: 4 bases; junction bases outside the gene matches: 9. The CDR3 is made up of 15 amino acids. Germline CDR1 is MGHRA and CDR2 is YSYEKL. The CDR3 bases are TGCGCCAGCAGCCCCACATGGGACAGACTCTATGGCTACACCTTC. It codes for CASSPTWDRLYGYTF.

This clonotype showed up just a few times. This chain joins TRBV4-1 and TRBJ2-1; 8 bases are a match to TRBD2. The germline V gene encodes CDR1 MGHRA and CDR2 YSYEKL. V lost 4 bases, J lost 7 bases, and 15 bases stayed unmatched. This CDR3 is built from 17 residues. The CDR3 loop is CASSPSILAEYRNEQFF. The CDR3 DNA is TGCGCCAGCAGCCCCTCCATACTAGCGGAGTATAGGAATGAGCAGTTCTTC.

This chain joins TRBV7-2 and TRBJ1-2, with D unresolved. Trimming cost V 3 bases and J 7 bases, with 12 bases left between them. CDR1 and CDR2 from the germline V gene are SGHTA and FQGNSA. This CDR3 is 13 amino acids long. The CDR3 protein is CASSFLIGPGYTF. The CDR3 DNA is TGTGCCAGCAGCTTTCTCATTGGTCCTGGCTACACCTTC. The full variable domain, with the rest looked up from reference TRBV7-2 and TRBJ1-2, is GAGVSQSPSNKVTEKGKDVELRCDPISGHTALYWYRQSLGQGLEFLIYFQGNSAPDKSGLPSDRFSAERTGGSVSTLTIQRTQQEDSAVYLCASSFLIGPGYTFGSGTRLTVV.

The chain couples TRBV12-3 or TRBV12-4 to TRBJ1-2, with D unclear. Trimming took off 7 bases at V and 7 bases at J, with 19 bases between the two ends. CDR3 size: 14 residues. For the CDR3, the DNA is TGTGCCAGCACCCGGGGAGGGAATTTGGCTGGCTACACCTTC. It translates to CASTRGGNLAGYTF.

The chain links TRBV7-9 to TRBJ2-7; D is unresolved. The CDR3 spans 12 residues. V lost 5 bases and J lost 7, with 12 bases in between. Germline V gene sequence: CDR1 SEHNR, CDR2 FQNEAQ (reference sequence). The CDR3 DNA sequence: TGTGCCAGCAGCCCAGTCGTGGGTGAGCAGTACTTC. Translated, it gives CASSPVVGEQYF.

The CDR3 loop reads CASSPGLEADTQYF. The DNA for the CDR3 is TGTGCCAGCAGTCCGGGACTCGAAGCTGATACGCAGTATTTT. The chain recombines TRBV6-4 with TRBJ2-3; D possibly corresponds to TRBD2 (6 bases). Germline CDR1 is MRHNA and CDR2 is SNTAGT. The CDR3 is made up of 14 amino acids. Deletions cut 5 bases from V and 6 bases from J, with 15 bases between.

This clonotype was picked up one time. The chain is built from TRBV20-1 and TRBJ2-1, with a possible D match to TRBD2 (6 bases). CDR3 length equals 15 residues. The germline gives CDR1 DFQATT, CDR2 SNEGSKA (reference sequence). Between the trimmed V and J ends, which lost 0 bases and 1 base, there was a span of 10 bases. CDR3 in DNA: TGCAGTGCTAGAGACGGCGGGGCTTCCTACAATGAGCAGTTCTTC. Amino acids: CSARDGGASYNEQFF.

This clonotype has more than one count but fewer than ten. This chain connects TRBV29-1 to TRBJ2-2; TRBD2 matches 7 bases. The J segment lost 4 bases and the V segment lost 3 bases, leaving 8 bases of the junction unmatched. The CDR3 length is 15 residues. Germline CDR1 and CDR2: SQVTM and ANQGSEA. DNA for the CDR3: TGCAGCGTTGAGACCAGGGACTATGGCACCGGGGAGCTGTTTTTT. Protein: CSVETRDYGTGELFF.

V and J are TRBV20-1 and TRBJ2-5, with a possible D match to TRBD1 (5 bases). The tail of the sequence fits TRBJ2-7 better, so the J call may be wrong. The CDR3 contains 13 residues. Germline CDR1 reads DFQATT; CDR2 reads SNEGSKA (reference sequence). DNA of the CDR3: TGCAGTGCTAGAGAGGCAGGGAACGACGAGCAGTACTTC. Its protein product is CSAREAGNDEQYF.

J is TRBJ2-1 and V is TRBV19, with D perhaps matching TRBD2 (7 bases). The V end lost 5 bases, the J end lost 4 bases, and 21 bases lay between the germline ends. CDR3 length equals 17 residues. Germline CDR1 and CDR2: LNHDA and SQIVND (reference sequence). CDR3 nucleotides: TGTGCCAGTAGTTCCAGTACGGGGAGGGGGTTTTACAATGAGCAGTTCTTC. Translation: CASSSSTGRGFYNEQFF. Looking up the rest from reference TRBV19 and TRBJ2-1 gives the full variable domain: DGGITQSPKYLFRKEGQNVTLSCEQNLNHDAMYWYRQDPGQGLRLIYYSQIVNDFQKGDIAEGYSVSREKKESFPLTVTSAQKNPTAFYLCASSSSTGRGFYNEQFFGPGTRLTVL.

The V call is TRBV5-6, the J call TRBJ2-1, with 10 bases aligning to TRBD2. J lost 9 bases, V lost 6 bases, and 6 bases had no gene match. Germline V lookup: CDR1 SGHDT, CDR2 YYEEEE. The CDR3 runs 13 residues. The CDR3: CASTGTSVGEQFF. The CDR3 DNA reads as TGTGCCAGCACCGGGACTAGCGTCGGTGAGCAGTTCTTC.

The chain links TRBV29-1 to TRBJ2-1; 16 bases map to TRBD2. The V gene's germline CDR1 is SQVTM and CDR2 ANQGSEA. Germline trimming cut 5 bases from V and 3 bases from J; bases unmatched to any gene: 10. The CDR3 sequence is 18 residues long. The CDR3 sequence is CSVSSEGLAGGLYNEQFF. CDR3 in DNA: TGCAGCGTTTCATCGGAGGGACTAGCGGGAGGGCTCTACAATGAGCAGTTCTTC.

V usage is TRBV5-5 and J usage is TRBJ1-6; D possibly corresponds to TRBD1 (5 bases). The germline V and J ends were trimmed by 4 bases and 7 bases, with 12 bases remaining between them. The germline CDR1 and CDR2 sequences are SGHKS and YYEKEE (reference sequence). This CDR3 has 14 residues. CDR3 DNA: TGTGCCAGCAGCGTGATCCGGGGCAATTCACCCCTCCACTTT. It is translated as CASSVIRGNSPLHF.